One T cell receptor (beta chain) is described in this entry. The sample originates from a study of response to subunit inactivated influenza vaccine. TCRdb itself ran the RT-PCR reads through MiXCR, one entry per CDR3 protein. Of under 200,000 distinct CDR3 sequences in the sample, roughly 12% were seen once. The data also belong to a second study, concerning T cells expressing NK-cell markers. In that study: 5'RACE template switching with UMIs generated TCR beta cDNA. Sequencing of TCR beta repertoires drew on sorted CD3+CD56+NKG2C+, CD3+CD56+NKG2C- and CD3+CD56-NKG2C+ T cells. What restricted sorting to alpha-beta TCR T cells in several experiments was an anti-gamma-delta TCR antibody. Six donors carried dominant NKG2C+ clonotypes that made up roughly 1.0-8% of their CD8+ T cells. Researchers report these clonotypes also headed the CD3+CD56-NKG2C+ fraction in several donors.

The receptor comes from a man between 50 and 59 years old who received an inactivated influenza vaccine. This specimen was CD8+ T cells sorted from PBMCs, taken roughly 12 days after vaccination.

CDR3 sequence reads: CSARGAGDSLDTQYF. The CDR3, as DNA: TGCAGTGCTAGAGGTGCAGGGGACTCTCTAGATACGCAGTATTTT. This chain connects TRBV20-1 to TRBJ2-3; D may be TRBD1 or TRBD2 (6 bases each). This CDR3 has 15 residues. V shed 1 base and J shed 5 bases, with 16 bases lying between them. CDR1 is DFQATT, CDR2 SNEGSKA, per germline (reference sequence).